This T cell receptor (beta chain) was sequenced for a study of blood T cell repertoires in COVID-19. Assay: immunoSEQ multiplex PCR; the TCRdb copy retains only in-frame clones and omits some. Found here are 200,000 to 250,000 clones, around 81% of them singletons; the top ten hold 4.3%. The V gene lost 10 bases and the J gene lost 2 bases, with 12 bases spanning the gap. Germline V gene sequence: CDR1 SGHTA, CDR2 FQGNSA. The CDR3 is 12 amino acids. The clonotype originates from a man aged 25-45 years with acute COVID-19. The sample taken for sequencing was PBMCs or T cells enriched from blood (not recorded which). The chain is built from TRBV7-2 and TRBJ2-7; D is unclear. The CDR3 region is CAIRSGPYEQYF. The CDR3 DNA reads as TGTGCCATACGATCAGGCCCCTACGAGCAGTACTTC. Full variable domain (missing parts from reference TRBV7-2 and TRBJ2-7): GAGVSQSPSNKVTEKGKDVELRCDPISGHTALYWYRQSLGQGLEFLIYFQGNSAPDKSGLPSDRFSAERTGGSVSTLTIQRTQQEDSAVYLCAIRSGPYEQYFGPGTRLTVT.